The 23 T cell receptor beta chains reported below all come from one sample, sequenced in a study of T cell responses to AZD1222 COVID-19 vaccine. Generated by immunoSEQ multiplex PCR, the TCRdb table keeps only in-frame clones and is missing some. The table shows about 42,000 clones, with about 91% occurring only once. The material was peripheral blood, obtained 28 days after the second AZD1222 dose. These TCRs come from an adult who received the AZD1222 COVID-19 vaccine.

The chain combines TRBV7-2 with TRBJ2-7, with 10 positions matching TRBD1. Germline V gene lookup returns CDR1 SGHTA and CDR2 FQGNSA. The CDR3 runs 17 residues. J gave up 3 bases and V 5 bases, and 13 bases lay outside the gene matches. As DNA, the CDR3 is TGTGCCAGCAGCGGCCCGAATGAAGGGACAGGGGTCTACGAGCAGTACTTC. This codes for CASSGPNEGTGVYEQYF.

The DNA of the CDR3 is TGTGCCAGCAGCTTGCCACTAGCGGCCCGCACAGATACGCAGTATTTT. Residues: CASSLPLAARTDTQYF. This sequence joins TRBV7-2 and TRBJ2-3, with 8 bases matching TRBD2. The CDR3 loop spans 16 amino acids. The germline gives CDR1 SGHTA, CDR2 FQGNSA. J gave up 1 base and V 3 bases, and 6 bases lay outside the gene matches.

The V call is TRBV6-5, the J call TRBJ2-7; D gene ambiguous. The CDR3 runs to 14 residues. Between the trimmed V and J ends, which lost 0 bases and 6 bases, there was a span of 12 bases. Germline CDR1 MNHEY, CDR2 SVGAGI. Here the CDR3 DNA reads TGTGCCAGCAGTTACTCGAGTCAGTCTGGCGAGCAGTACTTC. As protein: CASSYSSQSGEQYF.

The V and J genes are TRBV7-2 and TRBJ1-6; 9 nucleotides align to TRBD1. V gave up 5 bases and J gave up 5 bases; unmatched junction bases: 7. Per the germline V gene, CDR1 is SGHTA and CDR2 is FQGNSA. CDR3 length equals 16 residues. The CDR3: CASSEGQGGNNSPLHF. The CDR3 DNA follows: TGTGCCAGCAGCGAGGGACAGGGAGGGAATAATTCACCCCTCCACTTT.

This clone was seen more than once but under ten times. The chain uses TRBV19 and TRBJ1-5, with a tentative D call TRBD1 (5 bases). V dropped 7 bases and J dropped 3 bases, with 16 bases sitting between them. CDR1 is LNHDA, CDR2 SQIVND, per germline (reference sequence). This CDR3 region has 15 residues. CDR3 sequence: CASIMGQGYNQPQHF. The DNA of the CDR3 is TGTGCCAGTATCATGGGGCAGGGCTACAATCAGCCCCAGCATTTT.

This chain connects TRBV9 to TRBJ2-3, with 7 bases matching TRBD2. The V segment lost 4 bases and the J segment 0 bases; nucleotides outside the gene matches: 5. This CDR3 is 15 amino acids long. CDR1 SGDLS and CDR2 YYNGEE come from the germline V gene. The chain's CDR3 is CASSFFSGSTDTQYF. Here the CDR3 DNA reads TGTGCCAGCAGCTTCTTTAGCGGGAGCACAGATACGCAGTATTTT.

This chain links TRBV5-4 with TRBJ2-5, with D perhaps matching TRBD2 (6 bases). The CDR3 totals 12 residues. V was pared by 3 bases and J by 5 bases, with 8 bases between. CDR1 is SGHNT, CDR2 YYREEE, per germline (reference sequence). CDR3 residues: CASSSREETQYF. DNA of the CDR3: TGTGCCAGCAGCTCCCGGGAGGAGACCCAGTACTTC. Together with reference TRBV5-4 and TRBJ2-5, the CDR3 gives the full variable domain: ETGVTQSPTHLIKTRGQQVTLRCSSQSGHNTVSWYQQALGQGPQFIFQYYREEENGRGNFPPRFSGLQFPNYSSELNVNALELDDSALYLCASSSREETQYFGPGTRLLVL.

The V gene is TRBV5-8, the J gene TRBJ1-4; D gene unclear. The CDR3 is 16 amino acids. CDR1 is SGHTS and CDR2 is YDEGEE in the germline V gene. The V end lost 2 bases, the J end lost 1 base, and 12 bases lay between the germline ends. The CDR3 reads CASSFGGRRTNEKLFF. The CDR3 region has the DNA TGTGCCAGCAGCTTTGGAGGACGGAGAACTAATGAAAAACTGTTTTTT. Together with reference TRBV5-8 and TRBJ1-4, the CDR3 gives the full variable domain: EAGVTQSPTHLIKTRGQQATLRCSPISGHTSVYWYQQALGLGLQFLLWYDEGEERNRGNFPPRFSGRQFPNYSSELNVNALELEDSALYLCASSFGGRRTNEKLFFGSGTQLSVL.

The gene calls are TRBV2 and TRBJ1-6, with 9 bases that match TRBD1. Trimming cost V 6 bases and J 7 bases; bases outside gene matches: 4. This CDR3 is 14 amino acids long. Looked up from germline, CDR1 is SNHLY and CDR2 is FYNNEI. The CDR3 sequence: CASRAGTGNSPLHF. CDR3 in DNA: TGTGCCAGCAGGGCCGGGACAGGGAATTCACCCCTCCACTTT.

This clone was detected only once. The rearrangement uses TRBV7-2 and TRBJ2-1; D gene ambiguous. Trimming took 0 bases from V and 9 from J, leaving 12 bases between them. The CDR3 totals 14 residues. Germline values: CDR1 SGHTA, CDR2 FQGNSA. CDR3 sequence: CASSLAALRTEQFF. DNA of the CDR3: TGTGCCAGCAGCTTAGCGGCTCTTAGGACTGAGCAGTTCTTC.

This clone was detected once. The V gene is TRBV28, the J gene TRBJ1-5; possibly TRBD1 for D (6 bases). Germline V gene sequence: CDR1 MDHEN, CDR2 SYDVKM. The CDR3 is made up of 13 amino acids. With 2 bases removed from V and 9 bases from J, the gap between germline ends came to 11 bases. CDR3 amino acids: CASSLAQGRPQHF. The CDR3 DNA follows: TGTGCCAGCAGTTTAGCGCAGGGGAGGCCCCAGCATTTT.

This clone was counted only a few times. CDR3 in DNA: TGTGCCAGCAGCTTGGCGGGCAGCAACAATTCACCCCTCCACTTT. It codes for CASSLAGSNNSPLHF. V usage is TRBV5-4 and J usage is TRBJ1-6; no firm D call. The ends were cut back, 0 bases at V and 7 bases at J, with 11 bases in the middle. The CDR3 spans 15 residues. Germline lookup yields CDR1 SGHNT and CDR2 YYREEE (reference sequence).

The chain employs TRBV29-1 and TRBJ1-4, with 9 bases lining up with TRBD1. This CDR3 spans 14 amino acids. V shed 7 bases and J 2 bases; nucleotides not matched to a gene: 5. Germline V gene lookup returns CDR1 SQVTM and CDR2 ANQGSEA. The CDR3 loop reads CSGGQGFTNEKLFF. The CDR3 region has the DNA TGCAGCGGGGGACAGGGTTTCACTAATGAAAAACTGTTTTTT. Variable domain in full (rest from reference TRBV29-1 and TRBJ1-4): SAVISQKPSRDICQRGTSLTIQCQVDSQVTMMFWYRQQPGQSLTLIATANQGSEATYESGFVIDKFPISRPNLTFSTLTVSNMSPEDSSIYLCSGGQGFTNEKLFFGSGTQLSVL.

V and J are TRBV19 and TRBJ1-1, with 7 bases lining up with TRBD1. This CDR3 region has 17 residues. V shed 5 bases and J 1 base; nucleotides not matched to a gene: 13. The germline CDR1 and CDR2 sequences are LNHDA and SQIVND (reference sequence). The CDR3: CASSSLPRGIRNTEAFF. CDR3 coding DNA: TGTGCCAGTAGTTCCTTACCCAGGGGGATAAGGAACACTGAAGCTTTCTTT.

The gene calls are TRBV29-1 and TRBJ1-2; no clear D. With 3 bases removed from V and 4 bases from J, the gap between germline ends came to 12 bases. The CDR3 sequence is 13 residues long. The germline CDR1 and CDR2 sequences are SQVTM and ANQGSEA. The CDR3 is CSVERGGSYGYTF. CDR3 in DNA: TGCAGCGTTGAGCGGGGAGGCAGCTATGGCTACACCTTC.

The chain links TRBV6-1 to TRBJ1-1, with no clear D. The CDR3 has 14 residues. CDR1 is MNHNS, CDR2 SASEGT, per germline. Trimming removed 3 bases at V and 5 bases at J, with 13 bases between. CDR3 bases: TGTGCCAGCAGTGAGCCCGAGGCGGGGACTGAAGCTTTCTTT. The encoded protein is CASSEPEAGTEAFF.

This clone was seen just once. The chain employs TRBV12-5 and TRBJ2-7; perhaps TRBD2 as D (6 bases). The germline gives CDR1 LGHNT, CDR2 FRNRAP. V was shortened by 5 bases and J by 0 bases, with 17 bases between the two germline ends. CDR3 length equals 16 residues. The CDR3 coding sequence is TGTGCTAGTGGTCCCGGACGTTCTAGCGTCTCCTACGAGCAGTACTTC. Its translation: CASGPGRSSVSYEQYF. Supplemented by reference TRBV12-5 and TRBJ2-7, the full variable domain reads DARVTQTPRHKVTEMGQEVTMRCQPILGHNTVFWYRQTMMQGLELLAYFRNRAPLDDSGMPKDRFSAEMPDATLATLKIQPSEPRDSAVYFCASGPGRSSVSYEQYFGPGTRLTVT.

DNA of the CDR3: TGCGCCAGCAGCCTCGCGGGAGAGACCCAGTACTTC. This sequence encodes CASSLAGETQYF. The V and J genes are TRBV5-1 and TRBJ2-5; D is perhaps TRBD2 (5 bases). The CDR3 is 12 amino acids. The ends were cut back, 4 bases at V and 4 bases at J, with 8 bases in the middle. Germline-derived CDR1 and CDR2 are SGHRS and YFSETQ.

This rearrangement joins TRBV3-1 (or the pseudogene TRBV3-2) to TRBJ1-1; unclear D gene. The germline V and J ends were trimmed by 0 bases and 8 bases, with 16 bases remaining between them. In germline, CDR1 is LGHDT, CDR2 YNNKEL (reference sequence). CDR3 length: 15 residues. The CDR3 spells CASSQEGIWGTEAFF. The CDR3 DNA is TGTGCCAGCAGCCAAGAAGGGATTTGGGGAACCGAAGCTTTCTTT.

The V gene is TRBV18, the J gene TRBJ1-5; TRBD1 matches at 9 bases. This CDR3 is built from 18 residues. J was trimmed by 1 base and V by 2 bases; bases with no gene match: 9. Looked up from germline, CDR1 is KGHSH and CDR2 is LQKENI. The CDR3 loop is CASSPVAIQGASNQPQHF. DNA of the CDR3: TGTGCCAGCTCACCAGTCGCCATACAGGGGGCGAGCAATCAGCCCCAGCATTTT. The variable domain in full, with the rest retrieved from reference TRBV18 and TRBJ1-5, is NAGVMQNPRHLVRRRGQEARLRCSPMKGHSHVYWYRQLPEEGLKFMVYLQKENIIDESGMPKERFSAEFPKEGPSILRIQQVVRGDSAAYFCASSPVAIQGASNQPQHFGDGTRLSIL.

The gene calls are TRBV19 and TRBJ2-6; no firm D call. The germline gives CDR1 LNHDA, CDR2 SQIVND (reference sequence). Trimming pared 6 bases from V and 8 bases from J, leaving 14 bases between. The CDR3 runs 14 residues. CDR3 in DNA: TGTGCCAGTAGCCCCGTGCCTCTTACCAACGTCCTGACTTTC. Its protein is CASSPVPLTNVLTF.

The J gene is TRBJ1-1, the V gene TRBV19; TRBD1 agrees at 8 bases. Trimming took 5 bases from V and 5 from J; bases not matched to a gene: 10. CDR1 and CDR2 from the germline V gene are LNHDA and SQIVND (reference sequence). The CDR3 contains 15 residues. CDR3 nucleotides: TGTGCCAGTAGTGCATCCACAGGGGGGGGAACTGAAGCTTTCTTT. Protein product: CASSASTGGGTEAFF.

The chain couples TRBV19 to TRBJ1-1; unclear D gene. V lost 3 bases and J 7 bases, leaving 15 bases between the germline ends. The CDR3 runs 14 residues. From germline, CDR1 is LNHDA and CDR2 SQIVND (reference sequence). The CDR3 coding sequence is TGTGCCAGTAGTATCTTCGTAGGACGGCTTGAAGCTTTCTTT. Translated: CASSIFVGRLEAFF.